This entry features one T cell receptor beta chain sequence. No antigen is known for it. The sample is drawn from a study of cytomegalovirus exposure and HLA in healthy donors. This CDR3 region has 18 residues. Germline V lookup: CDR1 SGHAT, CDR2 FQNNGV. V dropped 2 bases and J dropped 4; count of bases not matched to a gene: 16. Whole-study findings and limits: The likely origin of a cluster of highly shared sequence variants was a sequencing artifact.

The primer mix had 60 Vbeta and 13 Jbeta primers. TCRdb's table, derived via immunoSEQ multiplex PCR, lists solely in-frame clones and lacks some. The sample lists some 110,000 clones, approximately 80% occurring once. This TCR derives from a man aged 30-40 years in good health and CMV-seropositive. The chain recombines TRBV11-2 with TRBJ2-5, with 7 bases matching TRBD2. The sequenced sample was PBMCs. This CDR3 is CASSLLSGEGGGGETQYF. CDR3 nucleotide sequence: TGTGCCAGCAGCTTACTGAGCGGAGAGGGTGGGGGGGGAGAGACCCAGTACTTC.